The sequence of this T cell receptor (beta chain) was determined in a study of cytomegalovirus exposure and HLA in healthy donors. Study-wide points: CMV antigen specificity of a few CMV-associated chains was confirmed in vitro. The investigators catalogued some 160 TCR beta chains as cytomegalovirus-associated. Later analysis identified several of the most significant clusters that appeared linked to common viral pathogens.

PCR involved 60 Vbeta and 13 Jbeta primers. Produced via immunoSEQ multiplex PCR; TCRdb's table is partial and in-frame only. This repertoire shows around 80,000 clones, around 60% found once; its top ten account for approximately 4%. This clone was counted only a few times. The target antigen is unknown. Germline CDR1 MNHNY, CDR2 SVGAGI (reference sequence). Trimming shortened V by 2 bases and J by 0 bases, and 11 bases separated the two germline ends. The CDR3 runs 15 residues. The TCR originated in a male donor in good health and CMV-seropositive. Sequences were obtained from PBMCs. The chain employs TRBV6-6 and TRBJ2-7; D gene ambiguous. The chain's CDR3 is CASSYGASASYEQYF. The DNA of the CDR3 is TGTGCCAGCAGTTACGGAGCGTCAGCCTCCTACGAGCAGTACTTC.